The following is a T cell receptor beta chain sequence with its context. Its antigen is unidentified. TCRdb used MiXCR to reprocess the reads, holding one entry per CDR3 protein. This table holds 50,000 to 55,000 distinct CDR3 sequences, around 18% found once. J gave up 8 bases and V 0 bases, and 6 bases lay outside the gene matches. CDR1 and CDR2 from the germline V gene are SEHNR and FQNEAQ (reference sequence). This CDR3 region has 14 residues. The data originate from a study of T cell repertoires in cytomegalovirus infection. Turning to the study itself: The study used recently identified HLA-C-restricted and well-studied HLA-B-restricted CMV epitopes.

Notes on the study in general: Carriers of CMV and the relevant HLA type were discriminated by public TCR beta frequency. The response measured ex vivo was dominated by TCR beta clonotypes (HLA-C-restricted and CMV-specific).

The V and J genes are TRBV7-9 and TRBJ1-2; TRBD1 matches at 7 bases. The sequence was collected from a human donor in good health (CMV status not recorded). Some clones in this sample may be carry-over from other donors' samples. This specimen was CD8+ T cells from cultured PBMCs, taken from culture after CMV antigen stimulation. The CDR3, as DNA: TGTGCCAGCAGCTTAGCGACAGGGCGGCGGGGCTACACCTTC. Protein sequence: CASSLATGRRGYTF. The variable domain in full, completed from reference TRBV7-9 and TRBJ1-2, reads DTGVSQNPRHKITKRGQNVTFRCDPISEHNRLYWYRQTLGQGPEFLTYFQNEAQLEKSRLLSDRFSAERPKGSFSTLEIQRTEQGDSAMYLCASSLATGRRGYTFGSGTRLTVV.